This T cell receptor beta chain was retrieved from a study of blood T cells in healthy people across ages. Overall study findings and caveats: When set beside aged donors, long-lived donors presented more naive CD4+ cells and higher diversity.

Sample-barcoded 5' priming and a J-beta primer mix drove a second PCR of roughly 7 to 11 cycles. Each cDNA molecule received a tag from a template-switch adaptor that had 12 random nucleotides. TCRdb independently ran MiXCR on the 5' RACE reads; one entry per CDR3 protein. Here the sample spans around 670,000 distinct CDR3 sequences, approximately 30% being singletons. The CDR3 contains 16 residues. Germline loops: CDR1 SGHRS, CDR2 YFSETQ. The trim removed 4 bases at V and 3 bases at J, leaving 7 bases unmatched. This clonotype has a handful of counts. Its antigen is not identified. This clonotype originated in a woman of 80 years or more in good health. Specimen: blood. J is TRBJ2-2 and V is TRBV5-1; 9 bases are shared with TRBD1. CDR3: CASSRTGVGDTGELFF. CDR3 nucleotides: TGCGCCAGCAGCCGGACAGGGGTCGGGGACACCGGGGAGCTGTTTTTT.